A selection of T cell receptor beta chains follows, all from one sample in a study of regulatory T cells in long-lasting Graves disease. TCRdb recomputed calls from the multiplex PCR reads with MiXCR, one row per CDR3 protein. Altogether 400,000 to 500,000 distinct CDR3 sequences are present, 22% being singletons, with the ten largest covering over 10%. Sequencing was performed on peripheral blood mononuclear cells (PBMCs), taken when the disease was refractory, from a patient treated with antithyroid drugs. The receptors shown here come from a female donor with Graves disease. CDR3s include the opening cysteine and the closing phenylalanine or tryptophan. The D gene is left open where the match is weak. The listing skips clone size in some rows; elsewhere it reads once, few, many or a size class.

V gene: TRBV28; D gene: TRBD1; J gene: TRBJ2-1; clone size: .; CDR3 DNA: TGTGCCAGCAGTTTTGGGGGACAGGAGCAGTTCTTC; CDR3 protein: CASSFGGQEQFF
V gene: TRBV5-1; D gene: TRBD1; J gene: TRBJ1-5; clone size: .; CDR3 DNA: TGCGCCAGCAGCTTGGAGGGACAGGGTTTTCAGCCCCAGCATTTT; CDR3 protein: CASSLEGQGFQPQHF
V gene: TRBV18; D gene: .; J gene: TRBJ1-1; clone size: few; CDR3 DNA: TGTGCCAGCTCACCCTTGGCAGGAGAAGCTTTCTTT; CDR3 protein: CASSPLAGEAFF
V gene: TRBV19; D gene: .; J gene: TRBJ2-2; clone size: .; CDR3 DNA: TGTGCCAGTAGTATTCTACAGCCGAACACCGGGGAGCTGTTTTTT; CDR3 protein: CASSILQPNTGELFF
V gene: TRBV5-1; D gene: .; J gene: TRBJ1-2; clone size: .; CDR3 DNA: TGCGCCAGCAGCCCGTACGGGAAGACCCAGGGGGGCTACACCTTC; CDR3 protein: CASSPYGKTQGGYTF
V gene: TRBV14; D gene: TRBD1; J gene: TRBJ2-5; clone size: many; CDR3 DNA: TGTGCCAGCAGCCAAGATGGACAGGGGTGGGCCCAGTACTTC; CDR3 protein: CASSQDGQGWAQYF
V gene: TRBV11-2; D gene: TRBD2; J gene: TRBJ2-7; clone size: .; CDR3 DNA: TGTGCCAGCAGCTCGATAGCGGGAGGCACCTCCTACGAGCAGTACTTC; CDR3 protein: CASSSIAGGTSYEQYF
V gene: TRBV2; D gene: .; J gene: TRBJ2-7; clone size: many; CDR3 DNA: TGTGCCAGCAGTGACCATTACCAGAACACCTACGAGCAGTACTTC; CDR3 protein: CASSDHYQNTYEQYF
V gene: TRBV9; D gene: .; J gene: TRBJ1-1; clone size: .; CDR3 DNA: TGTGCCAGCAGCGTAGGGGGGGCCTTTTCGGGCACTGAAGCTTTCTTT; CDR3 protein: CASSVGGAFSGTEAFF
V gene: TRBV29-1; D gene: TRBD1; J gene: TRBJ2-7; clone size: many; CDR3 DNA: TGCAGCGTTGGACAGGGGGATTGGCAGTACTTC; CDR3 protein: CSVGQGDWQYF
V gene: TRBV9; D gene: .; J gene: TRBJ1-6; clone size: many; CDR3 DNA: TGTGCCAGCAGTCGCACCCCAGCAGGGGATAATTCACCCCTCCACTTT; CDR3 protein: CASSRTPAGDNSPLHF
V gene: TRBV20-1; D gene: .; J gene: TRBJ1-5; clone size: .; CDR3 DNA: TGCAGTGCTAGGGGGCAGAATCAGCCCCAGCATTTT; CDR3 protein: CSARGQNQPQHF
V gene: TRBV3-1; D gene: .; J gene: TRBJ1-5; clone size: .; CDR3 DNA: TGTGCCAGCAGCCAAGATTGGGGGGAGAGCAATCAGCCCCAGCATTTT; CDR3 protein: CASSQDWGESNQPQHF
V gene: TRBV6-5; D gene: TRBD1; J gene: TRBJ1-1; clone size: many; CDR3 DNA: TGTGCCAGCAGTTCCCGGACAGGCCACACTGAAGCTTTCTTT; CDR3 protein: CASSSRTGHTEAFF
V gene: TRBV3-1; D gene: .; J gene: TRBJ1-1; clone size: .; CDR3 DNA: TGTGCCAGCAGCTCAGGGAGGCATTTGAACACTGAAGCTTTCTTT; CDR3 protein: CASSSGRHLNTEAFF
V gene: TRBV6-2/TRBV6-3; D gene: .; J gene: TRBJ2-1; clone size: few; CDR3 DNA: TGTGCCAGCAGTCCCAAAGCGGCTCCGGGGGTCGAAGAGCAGTTCTTC; CDR3 protein: CASSPKAAPGVEEQFF
V gene: TRBV12-3/TRBV12-4; D gene: .; J gene: TRBJ1-5; clone size: many; CDR3 DNA: TGTGCCAGCACCCTACGGGGAGGGGTGAGTCAGCCCCAGCATTTT; CDR3 protein: CASTLRGGVSQPQHF
V gene: TRBV6-2/TRBV6-3; D gene: TRBD1; J gene: TRBJ1-1; clone size: .; CDR3 DNA: TGTGCCAGCAGGCGTGGACAGGGCATTTACGCCACTGAAGCTTTCTTT; CDR3 protein: CASRRGQGIYATEAFF
V gene: TRBV28; D gene: TRBD1; J gene: TRBJ1-3; clone size: .; CDR3 DNA: TGTGCCAGCAGCACCGGGACAGGGGAAGTGAGAAACACCATATATTTT; CDR3 protein: CASSTGTGEVRNTIYF
V gene: TRBV15; D gene: .; J gene: TRBJ2-4; clone size: many; CDR3 DNA: TGTGCCACTTCCGGGACAACCAAAAACATTCAGTACTTC; CDR3 protein: CATSGTTKNIQYF
V gene: TRBV4-2; D gene: TRBD1; J gene: TRBJ2-7; clone size: .; CDR3 DNA: TGTGCCAGCAGCCAAGAGACAGGGGAATACGAGCAGTACTTC; CDR3 protein: CASSQETGEYEQYF